Presented here are 16 T cell receptor beta chains from one specimen sequenced in a study of shared clonotypes between healthy human individuals. The protocol was immunoSEQ multiplex PCR, while the TCRdb copy is restricted to in-frame clones and leaves out a portion. The sample carries millions of clones, about 95% recorded once. The material sequenced was naive CD4+ T cells sorted from blood. Subset given: CD45RA+ positively selected. These receptors were taken from a man between 18 and 35 years old in good health.

The chain recombines TRBV5-1 with TRBJ2-1; perhaps TRBD1 as D (6 bases). Germline assignment: CDR1 SGHRS and CDR2 YFSETQ. The CDR3 is 14 residues long. V lost 2 bases and J lost 8, with 14 bases in between. Here the CDR3 DNA reads TGCGCCAGCAGCTTCCGGGACAACCACGATGAGCAGTTCTTC. The encoded protein is CASSFRDNHDEQFF.

The chain joins TRBV29-1 to TRBJ2-1; 12 nucleotides match TRBD2. The CDR3 length is 15 residues. CDR1 and CDR2 (germline): SQVTM, ANQGSEA. V dropped 6 bases and J dropped 4; count of bases not matched to a gene: 7. The CDR3 nucleotides read TGCAGCGTCCCCGGGACTAGCGGGCCGTACAATGAGCAGTTCTTC. Translation: CSVPGTSGPYNEQFF.

This chain links TRBV11-3 with TRBJ2-3; 12 bases are a match to TRBD2. Per germline, CDR1 SGHNT and CDR2 YENEEA. The CDR3 length is 17 residues. Losses at the gene ends were 1 base for V and 4 bases for J; bases not matched to a gene: 6. CDR3 amino acids: CASSLGTSGNGADTQYF. The CDR3 DNA reads TGTGCCAGCAGCTTAGGGACTAGCGGGAATGGGGCAGATACGCAGTATTTT.

The gene calls are TRBV6-5 and TRBJ2-5; D remains unclear. CDR1 and CDR2 (germline): MNHEY, SVGAGI. The V gene lost 8 bases and the J gene lost 5 bases, with 12 bases spanning the gap. The CDR3 consists of 12 residues. CDR3 region: CASQSLSETQYF. CDR3 DNA: TGTGCCAGCCAAAGCCTTTCCGAGACCCAGTACTTC.

The V gene is TRBV2, the J gene TRBJ2-2; 7 bases fit TRBD2. The V and J ends lost 0 bases and 2 bases, in that order; junction bases with no gene match: 9. Germline CDR1 SNHLY, CDR2 FYNNEI. This CDR3 spans 18 amino acids. The CDR3 here is CASSEASSAGPNTGELFF. The CDR3 DNA reads TGTGCCAGCAGTGAAGCTTCCTCAGCGGGGCCTAACACCGGGGAGCTGTTTTTT.

This chain links TRBV28 with TRBJ1-2, with 7 bases lining up with TRBD1. V dropped 10 bases and J dropped 8; count of bases not matched to a gene: 16. Germline CDR1 reads MDHEN; CDR2 reads SYDVKM. The CDR3 sequence is 14 residues long. CDR3 nucleotides: TGTGCCACCACTAAAGGGGGCTGGTTTGAGGGCTACACCTTC. Encoded protein: CATTKGGWFEGYTF.

This rearrangement joins TRBV20-1 to TRBJ2-1, with D hard to call. The V and J ends lost 6 bases and 9 bases respectively, with 9 bases between them. In germline, CDR1 is DFQATT, CDR2 SNEGSKA (reference sequence). CDR3 length: 10 residues. The CDR3 coding sequence is TGCAGTGCCGACTGGAGTGAGCAGTTCTTC. This encodes CSADWSEQFF.

The CDR3 region is CASSLERQRDGGNTIYF. The CDR3 DNA is TGTGCCAGCAGCTTAGAACGCCAGAGGGATGGTGGAAACACCATATATTTT. This chain uses TRBV7-9 with TRBJ1-3, with D hard to call. The CDR3 loop spans 17 amino acids. Germline V gene lookup returns CDR1 SEHNR and CDR2 FQNEAQ (reference sequence). Deletions cut 1 base from V and 3 bases from J, with 16 bases between.

The chain links TRBV6-5 to TRBJ1-1, with D hard to call. Trimming shortened V by 2 bases and J by 7 bases, and 5 bases separated the two germline ends. The germline V gene encodes CDR1 MNHEY and CDR2 SVGAGI. This CDR3 region has 11 residues. The CDR3 is CASSYRSEAFF. The DNA for the CDR3 is TGTGCCAGCAGTTACCGCAGTGAAGCTTTCTTT.

The rearrangement links TRBV11-2 to TRBJ1-1; 9 bases align to TRBD1. This CDR3 comprises 15 residues. V gave up 5 bases and J gave up 5 bases; unmatched junction bases: 9. CDR1 and CDR2 from the germline V gene are SGHAT and FQNNGV. CDR3 loop: CASSPPHRGQTEAFF. The CDR3 DNA follows: TGTGCCAGCAGCCCCCCCCACAGGGGGCAAACTGAAGCTTTCTTT. The whole variable domain, remainder taken from reference TRBV11-2 and TRBJ1-1, is EAGVAQSPRYKIIEKRQSVAFWCNPISGHATLYWYQQILGQGPKLLIQFQNNGVVDDSQLPKDRFSAERLKGVDSTLKIQPAKLEDSAVYLCASSPPHRGQTEAFFGQGTRLTVV.

This clone has more than one count but fewer than ten. The V and J genes are TRBV5-6 and TRBJ1-2, with 9 positions matching TRBD1. The CDR3 covers 15 residues. The junction had 7 bases not matched to a gene; V was cut back by 3 bases and J by 4 bases. CDR1 and CDR2 (germline): SGHDT, YYEEEE. CDR3 protein: CASSSKGTGSYGYTF. DNA for the CDR3: TGTGCCAGCAGCTCGAAGGGGACAGGGTCCTATGGCTACACCTTC.

The gene calls are TRBV19 and TRBJ2-2; possibly TRBD1 for D (5 bases). The CDR3 spans 16 residues. Germline loops: CDR1 LNHDA, CDR2 SQIVND (reference sequence). Between the trimmed V and J ends, which lost 6 bases and 0 bases, there was a span of 14 bases. The CDR3 loop is CASRALGQSNTGELFF. The DNA of the CDR3 is TGTGCCAGTAGGGCCTTGGGGCAGTCGAACACCGGGGAGCTGTTTTTT.

Only one count was recorded for this clone. The rearrangement links TRBV27 to TRBJ2-5; 7 nucleotides align to TRBD1. V dropped 6 bases and J dropped 6; count of bases not matched to a gene: 13. The germline V gene has CDR1 MNHEY and CDR2 SMNVEV (reference sequence). CDR3 size: 15 residues. The chain's CDR3 is CASSRDRDTLKTQYF. CDR3 bases: TGTGCCAGCAGCCGGGACAGAGATACCCTCAAGACCCAGTACTTC.

This rearrangement joins TRBV30 to TRBJ2-1; TRBD2 agrees at 8 bases. V shed 0 bases, J shed 2 bases, and the junction held 3 bases outside the gene matches. Germline assignment: CDR1 GTSNPN and CDR2 SVGIG (reference sequence). This CDR3 is built from 15 residues. The CDR3 sequence: CAWSVGGRTYNEQFF. CDR3 bases: TGTGCCTGGAGTGTAGGCGGGAGGACCTACAATGAGCAGTTCTTC.

The chain combines TRBV28 with TRBJ2-5, with TRBD1 matching 9 bases. The length of the CDR3 is 14 residues. The V and J ends lost 5 bases and 5 bases, in that order; junction bases with no gene match: 6. Per the germline V gene, CDR1 is MDHEN and CDR2 is SYDVKM. Here the CDR3 DNA reads TGTGCCAGCAGTACAGGGGGCGGGGAGGAGACCCAGTACTTC. This encodes CASSTGGGEETQYF.

The V gene is TRBV5-6, the J gene TRBJ2-3; TRBD1 might be the D (6 bases). V was clipped by 1 base and J by 4 bases, with 7 bases between them. Per germline, CDR1 SGHDT and CDR2 YYEEEE. The CDR3 is made up of 13 amino acids. The CDR3 DNA sequence: TGTGCCAGCAGCTTGTGGACAGCAGATACGCAGTATTTT. Protein product: CASSLWTADTQYF.